This T cell receptor (beta chain) was retrieved from a study of T cells after yellow fever vaccination. From the 5' RACE reads, TCRdb called clonotypes with MiXCR, one entry per CDR3 protein. The sample lists 500,000 to 650,000 distinct CDR3 sequences, less than 15% seen once, with more than 12% in the top ten. Study-wide results and limits: Few clonotypes appeared in both CD4 and CD8 compartments.

This clonotype was counted a few times. Its matching antigen is unknown. The CDR3 is 16 amino acids. V dropped 5 bases and J dropped 6; count of bases not matched to a gene: 14. The material was PBMCs, obtained on the day of the yellow fever booster vaccination. The TCR comes from a man aged 30-40 years who received the YFV17D yellow fever vaccine. The rearrangement joins TRBV12-3 or TRBV12-4 to TRBJ1-1, with TRBD1 matching over 8 bases. CDR3 protein: CASSHPSDRVRAEAFF. CDR3 in DNA: TGTGCCAGCAGTCACCCTTCGGACAGGGTCCGGGCTGAAGCTTTCTTT.